Presented here are 12 T cell receptor beta chains from one specimen sequenced in a study of PD-L1 blockade in urothelial cancer. The assay was immunoSEQ multiplex PCR, and TCRdb's table has in-frame clones only and misses some. The repertoire consists of roughly 67,000 clones, with approximately 83% occurring once and the leading ten covering approximately 15%. Time point indicated: pretreatment peripheral blood. The sequencing used PBMCs, collected around atezolizumab (anti-PD-L1) treatment. These receptors originate from a man aged 55 to 70 with urothelial cancer.

J is TRBJ2-7 and V is TRBV7-6, with 10 bases aligning to TRBD1. V was clipped by 5 bases and J by 5 bases; unmatched bases: 6. Germline lookup yields CDR1 SGHVS and CDR2 FNYEAQ. This CDR3 comprises 14 residues. DNA for the CDR3: TGTGCCAGCAGCCCAGACAGGGGGCGGAACGAGCAGTACTTC. Translating gives CASSPDRGRNEQYF.

The V and J genes are TRBV4-1 and TRBJ2-7; no firm D call. The CDR3 is 14 amino acids. Germline CDR1 is MGHRA and CDR2 is YSYEKL. The ends were cut back, 0 bases at V and 7 bases at J, with 13 bases in the middle. CDR3 sequence reads: CASSQESLTREQYF. CDR3 nucleotide sequence: TGCGCCAGCAGCCAAGAGTCCCTCACACGAGAGCAGTACTTC.

This chain connects TRBV30 to TRBJ2-1, with TRBD2 matching over 7 bases. This CDR3 is 13 amino acids long. J gave up 7 bases and V 6 bases, and 9 bases lay outside the gene matches. Germline CDR1 GTSNPN, CDR2 SVGIG (reference sequence). The CDR3 sequence is CACWRGFGNEQFF. CDR3 coding DNA: TGTGCCTGTTGGCGGGGGTTTGGGAATGAGCAGTTCTTC.

V usage is TRBV4-3 and J usage is TRBJ2-2; 9 nucleotides align to TRBD2. This CDR3 has 16 amino acids. V dropped 5 bases and J dropped 0; count of bases not matched to a gene: 4. Germline lookup yields CDR1 LGHNA and CDR2 YSLEER. The CDR3 loop is CASSSTSGANTGELFF. The CDR3 nucleotides read TGCGCCAGCAGCTCGACTAGCGGCGCGAACACCGGGGAGCTGTTTTTT.

The chain couples TRBV27 to TRBJ2-7; D call uncertain. Germline CDR1 is MNHEY and CDR2 is SMNVEV (reference sequence). This CDR3 has 14 residues. V gave up 2 bases and J gave up 0 bases, with 8 bases separating them. CDR3 amino acids: CASSLQVSSYEQYF. For the CDR3, the DNA is TGTGCCAGCAGTTTACAGGTCTCCTCCTACGAGCAGTACTTC.

By sample share, this clone is medium-sized. The chain joins TRBV9 to TRBJ2-3; D is uncertain. Germline CDR1 and CDR2: SGDLS and YYNGEE. Trimming shortened V by 0 bases and J by 2 bases, and 7 bases separated the two germline ends. CDR3 size: 14 residues. CDR3 region: CASSVGALTDTQYF. The CDR3 coding sequence is TGTGCCAGCAGCGTAGGGGCTCTCACAGATACGCAGTATTTT.

The rearrangement links TRBV5-1 to TRBJ2-1; 11 bases line up with TRBD2. Per the germline V gene, CDR1 is SGHRS and CDR2 is YFSETQ. The V and J ends lost 3 bases and 2 bases, in that order; junction bases with no gene match: 1. The length of the CDR3 is 15 residues. Here the CDR3 reads CASSSGLAAYNEQFF. CDR3 in DNA: TGCGCCAGCAGCTCGGGACTAGCGGCCTACAATGAGCAGTTCTTC.

The rearrangement links TRBV6-4 to TRBJ1-1; 7 positions agree with TRBD1. Germline values: CDR1 MRHNA, CDR2 SNTAGT. The trim removed 6 bases at V and 1 base at J, leaving 5 bases unmatched. CDR3 length: 14 amino acids. CDR3 DNA sequence: TGTGCCAGCAGGGAGGACAGGTCGAACACTGAAGCTTTCTTT. Translating gives CASREDRSNTEAFF.

The chain carries TRBV28 and TRBJ2-5; 7 bases match TRBD1. CDR3 length: 16 residues. Looked up from germline, CDR1 is MDHEN and CDR2 is SYDVKM. V shed 3 bases, J shed 4 bases, and the junction held 11 bases outside the gene matches. The CDR3 DNA is TGTGCCAGCAGTTTCGGAAACAGGGGTACGGGAGAGACCCAGTACTTC. Amino acid sequence: CASSFGNRGTGETQYF. The whole variable domain, remainder taken from reference TRBV28 and TRBJ2-5, is DVKVTQSSRYLVKRTGEKVFLECVQDMDHENMFWYRQDPGLGLRLIYFSYDVKMKEKGDIPEGYSVSREKKERFSLILESASTNQTSMYLCASSFGNRGTGETQYFGPGTRLLVL.

This chain joins TRBV10-1 and TRBJ1-6; D is unresolved. Trimming shortened V by 3 bases and J by 7 bases, and 22 bases separated the two germline ends. The CDR3 has 18 amino acids. Germline V gene data show CDR1 as WNHNN and CDR2 as SYGVQD (reference sequence). CDR3 sequence reads: CASSDRVRGRSGNSPLHF. As DNA, the CDR3 is TGCGCCAGCAGTGATAGGGTTCGGGGTAGGTCTGGAAATTCACCCCTCCACTTT.

This chain uses TRBV4-1 with TRBJ1-1, with a weak D call TRBD1 (6 bases). CDR3 size: 15 residues. The V end was cut by 8 bases, the J end by 1 base, with 17 bases between. The germline V gene encodes CDR1 MGHRA and CDR2 YSYEKL. The CDR3 region is CASSKGGIANTEAFF. CDR3 coding DNA: TGCGCCAGCTCTAAAGGGGGTATAGCGAACACTGAAGCTTTCTTT.

The J gene is TRBJ1-4, the V gene TRBV5-1, with TRBD1 identical over 11 bases. Per germline, CDR1 SGHRS and CDR2 YFSETQ. The J segment lost 0 bases and the V segment lost 0 bases, leaving 4 bases of the junction unmatched. The CDR3 has 18 residues. CDR3 coding DNA: TGCGCCAGCAGCTTGGCCATGGGACAGGGGGCAACTAATGAAAAACTGTTTTTT. This gives the protein CASSLAMGQGATNEKLFF.